A selection of T cell receptor beta chains follows, all from one sample in a study of T cells in Graves' hyperthyroidism and ophthalmopathy. TCRdb re-called the multiplex PCR reads through MiXCR, storing one row per CDR3 protein. The sample holds a few hundred thousand distinct CDR3 sequences, around 14% seen once. Sequenced material: blood. The receptor source for this set is a woman aged 25 to 39 with Graves' hyperthyroidism. The CDR3 runs from the conserved cysteine through the conserved F or W. Each record gives: D gene, V gene, CDR3 length, clone size, J gene, CDR3 protein, CDR3 DNA. A D gene is named only where the DNA matches it firmly. For some rows the clone size is stated as once, few or many, or as a class when expanded; others skip it.

>.|TRBV10-3|14|few|TRBJ1-1
CAISLQEMNTEAFF
TGTGCCATCAGTTTACAGGAGATGAACACTGAAGCTTTCTTT
>TRBD2|TRBV20-1|14|.|TRBJ2-1
CSAMTSGRYNEQFF
TGCAGTGCCATGACTAGCGGGAGATACAATGAGCAGTTCTTC
>TRBD2|TRBV6-1|15|few|TRBJ2-5
CASSEARGGVETQYF
TGTGCCAGCAGTGAAGCGCGGGGGGGGGTCGAGACCCAGTACTTC
>TRBD1|TRBV27|15|few|TRBJ2-2
CASSPRTGEAGELFF
TGTGCCAGCAGTCCACGGACAGGGGAGGCCGGGGAGCTGTTTTTT
>TRBD1|TRBV7-2|17|many|TRBJ2-7
CASSLAPTGANSYEQYF
TGTGCCAGCAGCTTAGCCCCAACAGGGGCCAACTCCTACGAGCAGTACTTC
>.|TRBV6-1|13|.|TRBJ2-1
CASRQDYYNEQFF
TGTGCCAGCAGGCAGGATTACTACAATGAGCAGTTCTTC
>.|TRBV2|12|many|TRBJ1-1
CASGRLNTEAFF
TGTGCCAGCGGACGGTTGAACACTGAAGCTTTCTTT
>TRBD2|TRBV15|16|.|TRBJ2-7
CATSRERPSGSYEQYF
TGTGCCACCAGCAGAGAACGACCCAGCGGGAGCTACGAGCAGTACTTC
>.|TRBV4-3|19|.|TRBJ1-4
CASSQVVGSELPTNEKLFF
TGCGCCAGCAGCCAAGTCGTTGGCAGCGAGCTTCCAACTAATGAAAAACTGTTTTTT
>.|TRBV24-1|13|many|TRBJ1-5
CATSAAGGQPQHF
TGTGCCACCAGTGCCGCAGGAGGTCAGCCCCAGCATTTT
>TRBD2|TRBV20-1|15|many|TRBJ2-1
CSARGTTSAYNEQFF
TGCAGTGCTAGAGGGACAACTAGCGCCTACAATGAGCAGTTCTTC
>TRBD2|TRBV19|16|.|TRBJ2-3
CASSSSGRKFTDTQYF
TGTGCCAGTAGTTCTAGCGGGAGGAAATTCACAGATACGCAGTATTTT
>TRBD2|TRBV7-3|16|many|TRBJ2-1
CASSRTSGRWDNEQFF
TGTGCCAGCAGCCGGACTAGCGGGAGATGGGACAATGAGCAGTTCTTC
>.|TRBV6-2/TRBV6-3|14|many|TRBJ2-1
CASSTHSGYNEQFF
TGTGCCAGCAGTACCCATAGCGGTTACAATGAGCAGTTCTTC
>TRBD2|TRBV7-9|18|many|TRBJ2-1
CASIPPGLAPPERDEQFF
TGTGCCAGCATCCCACCGGGACTAGCCCCACCCGAGCGGGATGAGCAGTTCTTC
>.|TRBV7-9|15|few|TRBJ1-1
CASSLMGDGNTEAFF
TGTGCCAGCAGCTTAATGGGGGACGGCAACACTGAAGCTTTCTTT
>.|TRBV4-1|14|.|TRBJ2-1
CASTQDWRPNEQFF
TGCGCCAGCACCCAAGATTGGCGGCCCAATGAGCAGTTCTTC
>.|TRBV4-1|14|few|TRBJ2-2
CASSDRGITGELFF
TGCGCCAGCAGCGATAGGGGGATCACCGGGGAGCTGTTTTTT
>.|TRBV6-2/TRBV6-3|15|few|TRBJ2-1
CASSTTGTPYNEQFF
TGTGCCAGCAGTACGACCGGGACACCTTACAATGAGCAGTTCTTC
>.|TRBV27|12|many|TRBJ1-1
CASTDWNTEAFF
TGTGCCAGCACGGACTGGAACACTGAAGCTTTCTTT
>TRBD2|TRBV28|17|many|TRBJ2-2
CASSTLAGVSLTGELFF
TGTGCCAGCAGCACACTAGCGGGAGTTAGCTTAACCGGGGAGCTGTTTTTT
>.|TRBV30|13|.|TRBJ1-5
CAWSLQTNQSQHF
TGTGCCTGGAGTCTACAGACTAATCAGTCCCAGCATTTT
>.|TRBV7-8|16|many|TRBJ2-2
CASSPSRTANTGELFF
TGTGCCAGCAGCCCAAGCCGGACTGCGAACACCGGGGAGCTGTTTTTT
>.|TRBV2|17|.|TRBJ2-6
CASSPGDVLSGANVLTF
TGTGCCAGCAGTCCAGGGGACGTTCTCTCTGGGGCCAACGTCCTGACTTTC
>TRBD2|TRBV20-1|16|few|TRBJ2-1
CSALAGLAGAHNEQFF
TGCAGTGCTCTCGCTGGGCTAGCGGGGGCCCACAATGAGCAGTTCTTC
>.|TRBV27|12|many|TRBJ2-2
CASSHNTGELFF
TGTGCCAGCAGTCATAACACCGGGGAGCTGTTTTTT
>.|TRBV18|15|many|TRBJ1-3
CASSPPNVSGNTIYF
TGTGCCAGCTCACCACCGAATGTCTCTGGAAACACCATATATTTT
>TRBD2|TRBV12-3/TRBV12-4|14|many|TRBJ2-3
CASRPGLSSDTQYF
TGTGCCAGCAGGCCGGGACTAAGCTCAGATACGCAGTATTTT
>.|TRBV29-1|16|few|TRBJ2-7
CSVEEGTRGRDYEQYF
TGCAGCGTTGAGGAGGGGACCCGGGGTCGGGACTACGAGCAGTACTTC
>TRBD1|TRBV4-1|16|.|TRBJ1-5
CASSHNDGTVNQPQHF
TGCGCCAGCAGCCATAATGACGGGACAGTTAATCAGCCCCAGCATTTT
>.|TRBV5-1|13|many|TRBJ2-1
CASSLRVYNEQFF
TGCGCCAGCAGCTTGAGAGTCTACAATGAGCAGTTCTTC
>TRBD1|TRBV7-2|14|many|TRBJ1-6
CASSRQGGNSPLHF
TGTGCCAGCAGTAGACAGGGTGGAAATTCACCCCTCCACTTT
>.|TRBV2|15|many|TRBJ2-7
CASNPGTTGEGEQYF
TGTGCCAGCAACCCGGGAACGACAGGGGAGGGCGAGCAGTACTTC
>.|TRBV7-2|14|many|TRBJ1-2
CASSRYPGLEGYTF
TGTGCCAGCAGTCGATATCCAGGGTTGGAAGGCTACACCTTC
>TRBD1|TRBV7-2|15|many|TRBJ2-2
CASSFLQGATGELFF
TGTGCCAGCAGCTTCTTACAGGGGGCCACCGGGGAGCTGTTTTTT
>.|TRBV29-1|12|few|TRBJ2-7
CSVEGSLYEQYF
TGCAGCGTTGAGGGTTCATTGTACGAGCAGTACTTC
>TRBD2|TRBV12-3/TRBV12-4|14|.|TRBJ2-1
CASSQVGRENEQFF
TGTGCCAGCAGCCAAGTCGGGAGGGAGAATGAGCAGTTCTTC
>.|TRBV19|17|many|TRBJ2-7
CASSISRDRDPTYEQYF
TGTGCCAGTAGTATTTCCAGGGACCGGGACCCAACCTACGAGCAGTACTTC
>.|TRBV7-3|14|many|TRBJ2-1
CASSLGADFNEQFF
TGTGCCAGCAGCTTAGGGGCGGACTTCAATGAGCAGTTCTTC
>.|TRBV20-1|14|many|TRBJ2-1
CSAADRVLYNEQFF
TGCAGTGCTGCCGACCGGGTACTGTACAATGAGCAGTTCTTC
>.|TRBV20-1|14|.|TRBJ2-7
CSASGGQSTYEQYF
TGCAGTGCTAGCGGGGGACAAAGTACCTACGAGCAGTACTTC
>TRBD1|TRBV6-1|13|.|TRBJ2-7
CASTRDSAYEQYF
TGTGCCAGCACCCGGGACAGCGCGTACGAGCAGTACTTC
>TRBD1|TRBV29-1|12|.|TRBJ2-7
CSARRTGEEQYF
TGCAGCGCCCGAAGGACAGGTGAAGAGCAGTACTTC
>.|TRBV29-1|13|few|TRBJ2-7
CSVEAARGYEQYF
TGCAGCGTTGAAGCAGCGCGGGGCTACGAGCAGTACTTC
>TRBD2|TRBV5-8|14|.|TRBJ2-3
CARAALAGTDTQYF
TGTGCCAGAGCGGCCCTAGCGGGAACAGATACGCAGTATTTT
>.|TRBV7-2|13|many|TRBJ2-3
CASSLAGLDTQYF
TGTGCCAGCAGCTTAGCGGGGCTTGATACGCAGTATTTT
>TRBD1|TRBV5-1|13|few|TRBJ2-7
CATATDRGPEQYF
TGCGCCACCGCGACGGACAGGGGCCCCGAGCAGTACTTC
>TRBD2|TRBV7-2|14|.|TRBJ2-7
CASSGTSGSGEQYF
TGTGCCAGCAGCGGCACTAGCGGGAGTGGGGAGCAGTACTTC
>.|TRBV27|15|many|TRBJ1-1
CASSRRTSPGTEAFF
TGTGCCAGCAGTCGAAGGACATCTCCGGGCACTGAAGCTTTCTTT
>.|TRBV6-1|17|.|TRBJ2-7
CASSEVSTGYLSYEQYF
TGTGCCAGCAGTGAAGTCTCCACAGGGTACCTCTCCTACGAGCAGTACTTC
>.|TRBV24-1|14|many|TRBJ2-2
CATRASVDTGELFF
TGTGCCACCAGGGCTAGCGTTGACACCGGGGAGCTGTTTTTT
>.|TRBV18|15|few|TRBJ2-3
CASSPPRPGTDTQYF
TGTGCCAGCTCACCACCTAGGCCGGGCACAGATACGCAGTATTTT
>.|TRBV6-1|13|many|TRBJ1-5
CASSDRSHQPQHF
TGTGCCAGCAGTGATAGGTCACATCAGCCCCAGCATTTT
>.|TRBV5-1|15|few|TRBJ2-7
CASSLAASAGYEQYF
TGCGCCAGCAGCTTGGCGGCTAGCGCAGGCTACGAGCAGTACTTC
>.|TRBV30|15|many|TRBJ1-4
CAWTKGTATNEKLFF
TGTGCCTGGACAAAGGGGACTGCAACTAATGAAAAACTGTTTTTT
>.|TRBV29-1|12|.|TRBJ2-2
CSVDRPGGELFF
TGCAGCGTTGACCGTCCTGGCGGGGAGCTGTTTTTT
>.|TRBV11-2|13|few|TRBJ2-7
CASSGPLSYEQYF
TGTGCCAGCAGCGGACCTTTATCCTACGAGCAGTACTTC
>TRBD2|TRBV29-1|14|.|TRBJ2-1
CSAERLAEYNEQFF
TGCAGCGCGGAACGACTAGCAGAATACAATGAGCAGTTCTTC